This T cell receptor (beta chain) originates from a study of blood T cell repertoires in COVID-19. Study context: The analysed material was cDNA or gDNA that came from T cells, B-cell-depleted T cells, or PBMCs.

CDR1 and CDR2 (germline): MNHEY, SVGAGI. The CDR3 runs 12 residues. V was trimmed by 0 bases and J by 7 bases, leaving 6 bases between them. This clone was seen only a few times. As handled by the study authors: Reference gene primer amplification yielded estimated nucleated cell counts. Here immunoSEQ multiplex PCR was the method, and the copy in TCRdb shows in-frame clones only, minus some. Clone size and the V and J calls come from that table; the DNA yielded D and trimming. The sample includes 200,000 to 300,000 clones, roughly 80% of them seen just once. The sample taken for sequencing was peripheral blood. The chain carries TRBV6-5 and TRBJ1-2; the D is unclear. This sequence was found in a woman of 80 years or more with acute or convalescent COVID-19. The chain's CDR3 is CASSYSGFGYTF. CDR3 bases: TGTGCCAGCAGTTACTCCGGGTTTGGCTACACCTTC.